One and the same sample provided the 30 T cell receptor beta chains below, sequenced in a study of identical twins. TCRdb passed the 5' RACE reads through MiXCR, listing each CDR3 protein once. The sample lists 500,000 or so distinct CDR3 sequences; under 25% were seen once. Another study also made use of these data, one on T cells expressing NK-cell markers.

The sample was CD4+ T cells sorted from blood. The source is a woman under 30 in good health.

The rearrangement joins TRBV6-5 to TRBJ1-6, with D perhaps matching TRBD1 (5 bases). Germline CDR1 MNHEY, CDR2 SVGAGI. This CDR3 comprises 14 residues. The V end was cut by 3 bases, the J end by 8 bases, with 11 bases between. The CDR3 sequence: CASSYGQGYSPLHF. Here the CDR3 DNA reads TGTGCCAGCAGTTATGGCCAGGGTTATTCACCCCTCCACTTT.

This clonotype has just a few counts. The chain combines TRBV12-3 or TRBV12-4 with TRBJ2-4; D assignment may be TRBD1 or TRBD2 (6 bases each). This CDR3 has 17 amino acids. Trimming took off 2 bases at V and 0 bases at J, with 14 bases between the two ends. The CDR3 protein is CASSLWGDTAAKNIQYF. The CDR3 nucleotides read TGTGCCAGCAGTTTATGGGGGGACACGGCAGCCAAAAACATTCAGTACTTC.

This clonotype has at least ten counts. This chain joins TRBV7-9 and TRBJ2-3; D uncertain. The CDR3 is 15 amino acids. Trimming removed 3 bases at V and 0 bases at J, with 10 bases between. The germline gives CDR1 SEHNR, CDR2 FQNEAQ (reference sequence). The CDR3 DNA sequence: TGTGCCAGCAGCTTCCCTGGCCGCAGCACAGATACGCAGTATTTT. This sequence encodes CASSFPGRSTDTQYF.

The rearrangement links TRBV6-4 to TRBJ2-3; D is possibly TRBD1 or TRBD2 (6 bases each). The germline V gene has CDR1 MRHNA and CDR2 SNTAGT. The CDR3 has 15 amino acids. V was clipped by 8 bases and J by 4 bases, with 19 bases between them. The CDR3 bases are TGTGCCAGCTCAAAGGAGGGGGGCCTAGCAGATACGCAGTATTTT. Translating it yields CASSKEGGLADTQYF.

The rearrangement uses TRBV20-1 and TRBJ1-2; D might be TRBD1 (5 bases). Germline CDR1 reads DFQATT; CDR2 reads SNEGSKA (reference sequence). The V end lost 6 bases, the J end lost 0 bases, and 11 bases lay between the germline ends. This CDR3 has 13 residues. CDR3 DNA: TGCAGTGCGAGCGGGGGGACTAACTATGGCTACACCTTC. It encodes CSASGGTNYGYTF.

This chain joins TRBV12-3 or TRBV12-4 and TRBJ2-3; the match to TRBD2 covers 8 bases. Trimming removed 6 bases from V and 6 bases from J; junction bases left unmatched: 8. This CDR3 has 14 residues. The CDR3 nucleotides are TGTGCCAGCAGCCTCTCCATAGCGGGGGATACGCAGTATTTT. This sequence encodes CASSLSIAGDTQYF.

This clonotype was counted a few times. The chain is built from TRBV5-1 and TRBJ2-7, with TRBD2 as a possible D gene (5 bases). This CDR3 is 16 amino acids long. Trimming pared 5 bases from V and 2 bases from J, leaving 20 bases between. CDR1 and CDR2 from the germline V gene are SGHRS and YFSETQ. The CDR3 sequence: CASSDQADQHPYEQYF. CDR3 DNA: TGCGCCAGCAGTGACCAAGCGGACCAGCACCCCTACGAGCAGTACTTC.

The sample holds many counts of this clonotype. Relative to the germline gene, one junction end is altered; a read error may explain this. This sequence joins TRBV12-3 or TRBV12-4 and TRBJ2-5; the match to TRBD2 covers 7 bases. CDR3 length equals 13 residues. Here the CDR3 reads CASSLAEGETQYF. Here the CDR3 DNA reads TGTGCCAGCAGTCTAGCGGAAGGAGAGACCCAGTACTTC.

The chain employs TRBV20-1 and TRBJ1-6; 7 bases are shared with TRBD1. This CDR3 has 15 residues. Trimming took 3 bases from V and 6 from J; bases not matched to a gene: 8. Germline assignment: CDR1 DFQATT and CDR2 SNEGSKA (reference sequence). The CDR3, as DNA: TGCAGTGCTAGCGTGAGGGGACAGACTAATTCACCCCTCCACTTT. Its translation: CSASVRGQTNSPLHF.

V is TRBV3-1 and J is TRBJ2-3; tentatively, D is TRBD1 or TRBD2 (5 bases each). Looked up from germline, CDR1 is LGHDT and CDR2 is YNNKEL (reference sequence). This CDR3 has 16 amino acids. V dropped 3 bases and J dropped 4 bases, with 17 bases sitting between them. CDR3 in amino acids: CASSQGPTSSSDTQYF. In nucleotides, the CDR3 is TGTGCCAGCAGCCAGGGACCGACGTCTTCGTCAGATACGCAGTATTTT.

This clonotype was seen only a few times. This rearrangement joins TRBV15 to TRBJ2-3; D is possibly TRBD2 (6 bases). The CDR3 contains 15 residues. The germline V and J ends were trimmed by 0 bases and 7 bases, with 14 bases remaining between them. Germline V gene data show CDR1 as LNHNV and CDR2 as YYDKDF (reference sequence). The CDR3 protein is CATSREGLSGNTQYF. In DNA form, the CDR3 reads TGTGCCACCAGCAGAGAGGGACTTAGCGGCAATACGCAGTATTTT.

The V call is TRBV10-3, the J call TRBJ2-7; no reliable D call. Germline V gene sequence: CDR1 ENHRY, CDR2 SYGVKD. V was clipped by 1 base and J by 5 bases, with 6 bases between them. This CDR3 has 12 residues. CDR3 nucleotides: TGTGCCATCAGTGAGTTTAGAGACGAGCAGTACTTC. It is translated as CAISEFRDEQYF.

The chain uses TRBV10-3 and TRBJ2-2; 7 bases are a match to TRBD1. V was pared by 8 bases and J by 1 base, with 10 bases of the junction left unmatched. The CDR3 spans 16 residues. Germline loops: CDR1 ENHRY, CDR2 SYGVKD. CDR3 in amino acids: CAIGGSGQRNTGELFF. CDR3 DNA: TGTGCCATCGGGGGTTCGGGACAGAGGAACACCGGGGAGCTGTTTTTT.

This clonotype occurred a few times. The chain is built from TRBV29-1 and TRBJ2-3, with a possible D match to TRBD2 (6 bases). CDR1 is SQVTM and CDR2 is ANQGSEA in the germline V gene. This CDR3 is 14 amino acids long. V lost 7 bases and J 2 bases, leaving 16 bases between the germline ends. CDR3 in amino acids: CSAKTRENTDTQYF. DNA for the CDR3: TGCAGCGCAAAGACGCGGGAAAACACAGATACGCAGTATTTT.

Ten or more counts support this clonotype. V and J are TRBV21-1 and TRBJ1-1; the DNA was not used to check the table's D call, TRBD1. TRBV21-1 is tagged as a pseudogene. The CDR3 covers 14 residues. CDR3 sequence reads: CASSKAGGTEEAFF. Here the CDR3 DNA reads TGTGCCAGCAGCAAAGCAGGGGGGACGGAGGAAGCTTTCTTT.

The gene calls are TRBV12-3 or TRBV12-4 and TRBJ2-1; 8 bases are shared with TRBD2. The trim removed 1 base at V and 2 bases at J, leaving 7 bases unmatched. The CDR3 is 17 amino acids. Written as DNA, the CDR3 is TGTGCCAGCAGTTTAGATAGCGGGACAACCCCCTACAATGAGCAGTTCTTC. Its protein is CASSLDSGTTPYNEQFF.

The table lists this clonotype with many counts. The CDR3 here is CASSPGLAIDNEQFF. CDR3 sequence (DNA): TGCGCCAGCAGCCCCGGACTAGCAATTGACAATGAGCAGTTCTTC. This sequence joins TRBV5-1 and TRBJ2-1; 8 nucleotides align to TRBD2. Losses at the gene ends were 4 bases for V and 5 bases for J; bases not matched to a gene: 8. The CDR3 is 15 residues long. The V gene's germline CDR1 is SGHRS and CDR2 YFSETQ.

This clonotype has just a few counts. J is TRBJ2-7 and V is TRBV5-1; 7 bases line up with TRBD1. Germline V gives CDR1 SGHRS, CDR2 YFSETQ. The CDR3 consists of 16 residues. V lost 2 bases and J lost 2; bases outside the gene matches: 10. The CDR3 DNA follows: TGCGCCAGCAGCTTTGGTATATCCGGGACAGCCTACGAGCAGTACTTC. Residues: CASSFGISGTAYEQYF.

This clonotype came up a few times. The CDR3 protein is CASSLWPHSDTQYF. The CDR3 DNA follows: TGTGCCAGCAGCTTGTGGCCGCACAGCGATACGCAGTATTTT. J is TRBJ2-3 and V is TRBV7-9; D gene unclear. CDR3 length: 14 residues. Trimming cost V 3 bases and J 6 bases, with 13 bases left between them. The germline gives CDR1 SEHNR, CDR2 FQNEAQ (reference sequence).

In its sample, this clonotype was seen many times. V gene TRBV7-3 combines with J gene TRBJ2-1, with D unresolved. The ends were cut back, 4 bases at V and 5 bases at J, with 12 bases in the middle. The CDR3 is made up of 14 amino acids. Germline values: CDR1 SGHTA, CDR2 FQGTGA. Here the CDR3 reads CASSYSLGNNEQFF. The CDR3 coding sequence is TGTGCCAGCAGCTACAGCCTGGGTAACAATGAGCAGTTCTTC.

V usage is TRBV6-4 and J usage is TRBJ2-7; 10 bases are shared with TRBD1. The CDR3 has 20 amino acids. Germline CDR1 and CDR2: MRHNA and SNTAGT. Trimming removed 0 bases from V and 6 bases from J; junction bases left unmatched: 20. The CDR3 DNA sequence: TGTGCCAGCAGTGACTCGATATGCGAGGCCCCAAGCCGGGACAGGGGCGAGCAGTACTTC. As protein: CASSDSICEAPSRDRGEQYF.

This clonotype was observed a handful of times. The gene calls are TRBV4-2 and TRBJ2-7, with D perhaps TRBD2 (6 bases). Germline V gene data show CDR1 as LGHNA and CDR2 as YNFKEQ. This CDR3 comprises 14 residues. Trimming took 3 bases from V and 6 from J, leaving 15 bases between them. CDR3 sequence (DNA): TGTGCCAGCAGCCAGGACTTACTAGCACGCGAGCAGTACTTC. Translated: CASSQDLLAREQYF.

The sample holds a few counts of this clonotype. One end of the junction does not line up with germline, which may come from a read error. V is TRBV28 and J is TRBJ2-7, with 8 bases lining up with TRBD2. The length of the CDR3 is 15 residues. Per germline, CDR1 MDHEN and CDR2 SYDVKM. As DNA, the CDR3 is TGTGCCAGTAGTTTAAGGAGCGGGGGTACCTACGAGCAGTACTTC. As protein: CASSLRSGGTYEQYF. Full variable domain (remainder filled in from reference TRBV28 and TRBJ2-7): DVKVTQSSRYLVKRTGEKVFLECVQDMDHENMFWYRQDPGLGLRLIYFSYDVKMKEKGDIPEGYSVSREKKERFSLILESASTNQTSMYLCASSLRSGGTYEQYFGPGTRLTVT.

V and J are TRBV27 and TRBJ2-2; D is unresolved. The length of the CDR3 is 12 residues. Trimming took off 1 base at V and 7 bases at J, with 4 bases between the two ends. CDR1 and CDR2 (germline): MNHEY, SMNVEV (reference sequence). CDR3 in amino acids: CASSLWDGELFF. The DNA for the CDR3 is TGTGCCAGCAGTTTATGGGACGGGGAGCTGTTTTTT.

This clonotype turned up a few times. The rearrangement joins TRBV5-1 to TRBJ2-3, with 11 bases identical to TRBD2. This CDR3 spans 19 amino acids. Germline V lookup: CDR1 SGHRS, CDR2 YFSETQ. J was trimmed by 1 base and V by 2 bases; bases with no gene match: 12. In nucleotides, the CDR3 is TGCGCCAGCAGCTTCCGCTCTAGCGGGGGGCCTTTACGCACAGATACGCAGTATTTT. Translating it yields CASSFRSSGGPLRTDTQYF.

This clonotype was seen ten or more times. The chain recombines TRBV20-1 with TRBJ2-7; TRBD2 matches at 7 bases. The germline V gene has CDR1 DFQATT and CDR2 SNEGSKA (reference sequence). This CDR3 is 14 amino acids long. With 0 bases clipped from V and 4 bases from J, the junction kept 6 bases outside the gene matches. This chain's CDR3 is CSARDGLADYEQYF. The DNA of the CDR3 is TGCAGTGCTAGAGATGGGCTAGCGGATTACGAGCAGTACTTC.

CDR3 region: CASVPSLGHTGELFF. The CDR3 nucleotides read TGTGCCAGCGTGCCCTCCCTGGGGCACACCGGGGAGCTGTTTTTT. This chain joins TRBV6-1 and TRBJ2-2, with D tentatively TRBD1 (5 bases). CDR3 length equals 15 residues. The germline V gene has CDR1 MNHNS and CDR2 SASEGT. Trimming shortened V by 8 bases and J by 3 bases, and 16 bases separated the two germline ends.

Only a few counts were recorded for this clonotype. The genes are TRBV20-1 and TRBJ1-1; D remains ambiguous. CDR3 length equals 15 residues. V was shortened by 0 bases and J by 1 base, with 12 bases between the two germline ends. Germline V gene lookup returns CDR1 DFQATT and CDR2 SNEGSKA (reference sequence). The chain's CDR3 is CSAREPRKGNTEAFF. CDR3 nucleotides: TGCAGTGCTAGAGAGCCACGGAAAGGGAACACTGAAGCTTTCTTT.

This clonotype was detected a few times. CDR3 amino acids: CASTGDSNQPQHF. CDR3 DNA sequence: TGTGCCAGCACCGGAGATTCCAATCAGCCCCAGCATTTT. The chain links TRBV2 to TRBJ1-5; D uncertain. CDR1 and CDR2 (germline): SNHLY, FYNNEI. The CDR3 spans 13 residues. With 7 bases removed from V and 3 bases from J, the gap between germline ends came to 10 bases.

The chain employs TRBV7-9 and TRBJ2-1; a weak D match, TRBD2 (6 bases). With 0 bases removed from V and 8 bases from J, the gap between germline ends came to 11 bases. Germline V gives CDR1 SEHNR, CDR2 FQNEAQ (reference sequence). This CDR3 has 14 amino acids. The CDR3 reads CASSLAGGSDEQFF. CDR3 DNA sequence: TGTGCCAGCAGCTTAGCTGGAGGGTCCGATGAGCAGTTCTTC.